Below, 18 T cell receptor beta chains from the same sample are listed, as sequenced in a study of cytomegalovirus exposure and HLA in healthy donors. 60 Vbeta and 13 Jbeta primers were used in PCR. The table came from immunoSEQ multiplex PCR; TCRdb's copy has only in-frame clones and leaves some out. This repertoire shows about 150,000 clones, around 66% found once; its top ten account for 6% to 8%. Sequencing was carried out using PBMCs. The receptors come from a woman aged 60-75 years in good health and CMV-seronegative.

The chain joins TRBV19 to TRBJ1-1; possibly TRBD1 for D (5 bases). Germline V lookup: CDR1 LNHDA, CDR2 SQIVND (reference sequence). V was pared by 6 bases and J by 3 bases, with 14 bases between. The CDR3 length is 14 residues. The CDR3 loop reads CASSSRRGDTEAFF. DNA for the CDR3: TGTGCCAGTAGCTCAAGGCGGGGGGACACTGAAGCTTTCTTT.

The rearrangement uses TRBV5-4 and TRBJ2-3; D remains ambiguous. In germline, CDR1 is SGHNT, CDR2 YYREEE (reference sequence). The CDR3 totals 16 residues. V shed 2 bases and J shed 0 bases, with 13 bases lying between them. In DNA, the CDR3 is TGTGCCAGCAGCTTAACAGAAAGTAGGAGCACAGATACGCAGTATTTT. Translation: CASSLTESRSTDTQYF.

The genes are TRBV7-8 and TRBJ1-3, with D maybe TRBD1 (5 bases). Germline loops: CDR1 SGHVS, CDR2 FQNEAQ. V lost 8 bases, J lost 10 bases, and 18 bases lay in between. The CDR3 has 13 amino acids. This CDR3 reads CASGQNGGRTIYF. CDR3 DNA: TGTGCCAGCGGACAAAATGGGGGGAGAACCATATATTTT. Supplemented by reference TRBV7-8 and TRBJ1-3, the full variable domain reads GAGVSQSPRYKVAKRGQDVALRCDPISGHVSLFWYQQALGQGPEFLTYFQNEAQLDKSGLPSDRFFAERPEGSVSTLKIQRTQQEDSAVYLCASGQNGGRTIYFGEGSWLTVV.

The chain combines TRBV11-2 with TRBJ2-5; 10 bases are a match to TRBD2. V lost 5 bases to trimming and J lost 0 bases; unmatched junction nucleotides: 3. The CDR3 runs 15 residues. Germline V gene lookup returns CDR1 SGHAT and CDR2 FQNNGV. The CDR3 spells CASSRSGGNQETQYF. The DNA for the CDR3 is TGTGCCAGCAGCCGTAGCGGGGGGAACCAAGAGACCCAGTACTTC.

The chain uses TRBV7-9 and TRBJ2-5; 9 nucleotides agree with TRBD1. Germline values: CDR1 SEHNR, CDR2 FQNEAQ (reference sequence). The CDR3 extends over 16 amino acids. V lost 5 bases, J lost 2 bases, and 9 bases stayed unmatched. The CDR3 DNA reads TGTGCCAGCAGCATCGGGACAGGGTTAACGCAAGAGACCCAGTACTTC. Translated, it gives CASSIGTGLTQETQYF.

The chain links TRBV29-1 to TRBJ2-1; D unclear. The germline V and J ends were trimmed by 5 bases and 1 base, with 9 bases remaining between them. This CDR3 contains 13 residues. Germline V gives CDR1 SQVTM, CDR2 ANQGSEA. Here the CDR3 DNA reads TGCAGCGTTACTACTCAATCCTACAATGAGCAGTTCTTC. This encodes CSVTTQSYNEQFF.

The CDR3 is CASSSQTGTRTGELFF. For the CDR3, the DNA is TGCGCCAGCAGCTCCCAGACAGGTACCCGCACCGGGGAGCTGTTTTTT. The chain carries TRBV5-1 and TRBJ2-2, with D tentatively TRBD1 (6 bases). CDR1 SGHRS and CDR2 YFSETQ come from the germline V gene. V lost 3 bases and J lost 4, with 16 bases in between. The CDR3 spans 16 residues.

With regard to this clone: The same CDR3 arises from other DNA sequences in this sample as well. CDR3 DNA sequence: TGCGCCAGCAGTGAGGGGGCCGGGGAGCTGTTTTTT. Its translation: CASSEGAGELFF. The chain joins TRBV5-1 to TRBJ2-2; the D gene is possibly TRBD1 (6 bases). This CDR3 has 12 amino acids. V was pared by 5 bases and J by 6 bases, with 8 bases between. Germline V gene sequence: CDR1 SGHRS, CDR2 YFSETQ.

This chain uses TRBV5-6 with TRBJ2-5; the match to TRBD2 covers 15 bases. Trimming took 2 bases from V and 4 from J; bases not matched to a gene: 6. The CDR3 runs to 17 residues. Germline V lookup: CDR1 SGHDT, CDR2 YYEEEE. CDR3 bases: TGTGCCAGCAGCTTTTTTGGACTAGCGGGAGGGGGAGAGACCCAGTACTTC. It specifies CASSFFGLAGGGETQYF.

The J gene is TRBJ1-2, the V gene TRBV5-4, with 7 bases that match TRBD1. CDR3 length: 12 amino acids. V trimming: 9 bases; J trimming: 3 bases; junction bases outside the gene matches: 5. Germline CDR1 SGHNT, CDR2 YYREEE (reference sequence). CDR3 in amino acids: CATTGVDYGYTF. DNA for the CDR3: TGTGCCACAACAGGGGTCGACTATGGCTACACCTTC.

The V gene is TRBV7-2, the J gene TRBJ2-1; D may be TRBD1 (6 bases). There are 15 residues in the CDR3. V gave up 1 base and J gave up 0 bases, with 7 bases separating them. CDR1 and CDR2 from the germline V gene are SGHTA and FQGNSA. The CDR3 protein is CASSLEGVSYNEQFF. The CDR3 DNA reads TGTGCCAGCAGCTTAGAGGGGGTCTCCTACAATGAGCAGTTCTTC.

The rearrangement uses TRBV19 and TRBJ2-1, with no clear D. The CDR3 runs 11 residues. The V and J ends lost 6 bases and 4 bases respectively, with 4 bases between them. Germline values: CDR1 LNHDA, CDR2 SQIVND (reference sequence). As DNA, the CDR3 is TGTGCCAGTAGCAGATACAATGAGCAGTTCTTC. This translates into CASSRYNEQFF.

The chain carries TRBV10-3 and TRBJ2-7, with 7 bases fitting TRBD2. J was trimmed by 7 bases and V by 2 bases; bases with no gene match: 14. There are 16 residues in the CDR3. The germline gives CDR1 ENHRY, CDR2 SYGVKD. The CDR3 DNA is TGTGCCATCAGTGAGGGCGGAACAGCGGGGATGGGGGAGCAGTACTTC. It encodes CAISEGGTAGMGEQYF.

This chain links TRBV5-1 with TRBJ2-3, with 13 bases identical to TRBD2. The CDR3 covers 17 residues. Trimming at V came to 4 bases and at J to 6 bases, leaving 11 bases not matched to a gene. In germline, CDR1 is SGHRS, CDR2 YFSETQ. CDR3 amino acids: CASSPTSGGASWDTQYF. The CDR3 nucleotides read TGCGCCAGCAGCCCCACTAGCGGGGGGGCATCGTGGGATACGCAGTATTTT.

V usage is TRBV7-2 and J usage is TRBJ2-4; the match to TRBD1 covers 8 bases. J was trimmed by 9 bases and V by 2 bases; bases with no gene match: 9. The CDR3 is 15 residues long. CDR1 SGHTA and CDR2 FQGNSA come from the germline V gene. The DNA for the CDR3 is TGTGCCAGCAGCTTATTGACGGCAGGGGGCGTCATTCAGTACTTC. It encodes CASSLLTAGGVIQYF.

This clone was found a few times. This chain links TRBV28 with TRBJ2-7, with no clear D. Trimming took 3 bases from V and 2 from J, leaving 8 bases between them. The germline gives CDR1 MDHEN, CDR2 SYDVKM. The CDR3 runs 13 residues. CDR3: CASSFTGAYEQYF. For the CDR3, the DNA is TGTGCCAGCAGTTTCACGGGTGCCTACGAGCAGTACTTC.

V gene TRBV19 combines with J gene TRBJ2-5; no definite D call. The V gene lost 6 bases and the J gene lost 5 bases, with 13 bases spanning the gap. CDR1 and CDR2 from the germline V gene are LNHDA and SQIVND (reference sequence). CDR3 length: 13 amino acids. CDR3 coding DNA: TGTGCCAGTAGAAATCCACCGGTGGAGACCCAGTACTTC. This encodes CASRNPPVETQYF.

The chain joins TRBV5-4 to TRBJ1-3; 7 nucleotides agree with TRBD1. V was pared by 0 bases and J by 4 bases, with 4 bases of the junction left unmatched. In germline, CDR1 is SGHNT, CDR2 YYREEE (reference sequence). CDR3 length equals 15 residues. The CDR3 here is CASSLAGGGGNTIYF. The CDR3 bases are TGTGCCAGCAGCTTGGCCGGAGGGGGCGGAAACACCATATATTTT. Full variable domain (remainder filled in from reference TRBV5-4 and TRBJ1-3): ETGVTQSPTHLIKTRGQQVTLRCSSQSGHNTVSWYQQALGQGPQFIFQYYREEENGRGNFPPRFSGLQFPNYSSELNVNALELDDSALYLCASSLAGGGGNTIYFGEGSWLTVV.